The 2 T cell receptor beta chains below all came from one sample that was sequenced in a study of cytomegalovirus exposure and HLA in healthy donors. Assay: immunoSEQ multiplex PCR; the TCRdb copy retains only in-frame clones and omits some. Of about 280,000 clones in the sample, 70% to 90% were seen once. The sample comprised PBMCs. These receptors were taken from a woman aged 18-35 years in good health and CMV-seronegative.

V usage is TRBV6-5 and J usage is TRBJ2-1, with 8 positions matching TRBD2. Trimming took 2 bases from V and 6 from J; bases not matched to a gene: 9. The CDR3 is 16 amino acids. Germline lookup yields CDR1 MNHEY and CDR2 SVGAGI. The CDR3 DNA reads TGTGCCAGCAGTTACGGGGGTTCAGCGGGAGCCAATGAGCAGTTCTTC. Protein product: CASSYGGSAGANEQFF.

The chain uses TRBV2 and TRBJ2-3, with 8 nucleotides matching TRBD2. This CDR3 spans 16 amino acids. Germline-derived CDR1 and CDR2 are SNHLY and FYNNEI. Germline trimming cut 3 bases from V and 6 bases from J; bases unmatched to any gene: 11. CDR3 in DNA: TGTGCCAGCAGTGAGCGAGGACTAGCCTACTCGGATACGCAGTATTTT. Protein: CASSERGLAYSDTQYF.